This TCR beta chain comes out of a study of spatial heterogeneity in lung cancer. Study-level information: Each unique TCR and UMI combination was seen more than ten times on average in raw reads.

This clonotype has a count of ten or more. Its antigen remains unknown. TCR cDNA molecules each had a unique molecular identifier. TCRdb analysed the 5' RACE reads with MiXCR anew, one entry per CDR3 protein. There are over 10,000 distinct CDR3 sequences in the sample; around 3.5% occur only once, and less than 10% lies in the top ten. Time point reported: sample taken at primary tumor resection. Study-wide results and limits: The recorded estimate of tumor T cell coverage is 6% to 7% for alpha chains and about 14% for beta chains. Intratumoral expanded alpha and beta TCR counts were found to track tumor mutation counts.

Germline CDR1 reads SNHLY; CDR2 reads FYNNEI. The CDR3 is 14 amino acids. The J segment lost 2 bases and the V segment lost 8 bases, leaving 5 bases of the junction unmatched. The specimen comprised lung tumor tissue, sampled at surgery. The J gene is TRBJ2-3, the V gene TRBV2; 9 nucleotides match TRBD2. This TCR was sampled from a male donor with early-stage non-small cell lung cancer. The CDR3 coding sequence is TGTGCCAGCGTAGCGGGGGCCTACACAGATACGCAGTATTTT. Its protein is CASVAGAYTDTQYF.